This TCR beta chain was captured in a study of cytomegalovirus exposure and HLA in healthy donors. The protocol was immunoSEQ multiplex PCR, while the TCRdb copy is restricted to in-frame clones and leaves out a portion. In the table there are tens of thousands of clones, approximately 95% of which are singletons. Points from the study as a whole: A list of approximately 160 TCR beta chains associated with cytomegalovirus was given.

CDR3 length equals 12 residues. Trimming pared 0 bases from V and 7 bases from J, leaving 7 bases between. Germline V gene data show CDR1 as SGHDT and CDR2 as YYEEEE. This clone was recorded a few times. Its antigen is as yet unknown. The chain is built from TRBV5-6 and TRBJ1-2; no firm D call. Sequencing used PBMCs. The clonotype originates from a woman younger than 30 in good health and CMV-seronegative. Here the CDR3 DNA reads TGTGCCAGCAGCTTGGCCGGTTTTGGCTACACCTTC. Amino acids: CASSLAGFGYTF.